The 13 T cell receptor beta chains below were found in one sample sequenced in a study of T cell clonality in common variable immunodeficiency. The assay was immunoSEQ multiplex PCR, and TCRdb's table has in-frame clones only and misses some. The data show approximately 44,000 clones, with none appearing a single time. The sequencing input was peripheral blood mononuclear cells. Receptor source: a person between 18 and 69 years old in good health.

This clone was seen many times. The DNA ends 3 residues before the CDR3 does, and the rest of the CDR3 is filled in from the germline J gene. The J gene is TRBJ1-4, the V gene TRBV30, with unresolved D. The CDR3 runs 13 residues. The germline V and J ends were trimmed by 0 bases and 4 bases, with 6 bases remaining between them. From germline, CDR1 is GTSNPN and CDR2 SVGIG (reference sequence). The CDR3 is CAWSVKGNEKLFF. The covered CDR3 bases are TGTGCCTGGAGTGTAAAGGGTAATGAAAAA.

Points on this clone: The read terminates 3 residues ahead of where the CDR3 ends, so the germline J gene completes it. The chain employs TRBV5-1 and TRBJ1-2, with D perhaps matching TRBD1 (5 bases). The germline V gene encodes CDR1 SGHRS and CDR2 YFSETQ. There are 12 residues in the CDR3. Deletions cut 3 bases from V and 6 bases from J, with 9 bases between. The sequenced CDR3 bases are TGCGCCAGCAGCTCCCCGGGGGATGGC. Residues: CASSSPGDG. In full, the CDR3 reads CASSSPGDGYTF. Drawing the rest from reference TRBV5-1 and TRBJ1-2, the complete variable domain is KAGVTQTPRYLIKTRGQQVTLSCSPISGHRSVSWYQQTPGQGLQFLFEYFSETQRNKGNFPGRFSGRQFSNSRSEMNVSTLELGDSALYLCASSSPGDGYTFGSGTRLTVV.

On this clone: Given a much more abundant clone one base away, this may be a read error. Read sequence stops 3 residues before the CDR3 end, and the germline J gene provides the missing end. This chain links TRBV2 with TRBJ2-3, with TRBD2 matching over 10 bases. The CDR3 spans 16 residues. The germline V gene encodes CDR1 SNHLY and CDR2 FYNNEI. The part of the CDR3 DNA that was read is TGTGCCAGCAGTCCCCCTAGCGGGAGACGGGGAGAGACG. Protein sequence: CASSPPSGRRGET. The CDR3, in full, reads CASSPPSGRRGETQYF.

The table lists this clone with a few counts. The read is 3 residues too short to cover the CDR3 end, so that end is filled in from the germline J gene. This rearrangement joins TRBV5-1 to TRBJ2-2; maybe TRBD1 (5 bases). Germline V gene data show CDR1 as SGHRS and CDR2 as YFSETQ. The CDR3 covers 15 residues. CDR3 region: CASSFYRSGANVLFF. The covered CDR3 bases are TGCGCCAGCAGCTTCTATCGATCTGGGGCCAACGTG.

This clone occurred many times. Read sequence stops 3 residues before the CDR3 end, and the germline J gene provides the missing end. This rearrangement joins TRBV12-5 to TRBJ2-2; 7 bases are shared with TRBD2. The CDR3 has 17 amino acids. Losses at the gene ends were 0 bases for V and 6 bases for J; bases not matched to a gene: 10. Germline V gene lookup returns CDR1 LGHNT and CDR2 FRNRAP. The CDR3 loop is CASGLVLQREGAGELFF. Incomplete CDR3 DNA: TGTGCTAGTGGTTTGGTACTCCAGCGGGAAGGTGCCGGGGAG.

At least ten counts were recorded for this clone. The read is 3 residues too short to cover the CDR3 end, so that end is filled in from the germline J gene. The chain links TRBV7-8 to TRBJ2-5; TRBD2 aligns across 13 bases. Germline trimming cut 4 bases from V and 2 bases from J; bases unmatched to any gene: 4. CDR1 and CDR2 from the germline V gene are SGHVS and FQNEAQ. CDR3 size: 16 residues. The CDR3 DNA, read in part, is TGTGCCAGCAGCTACGGACTAGCGGGGGTACAAGAGACC. It codes for CASSYGLAGVQET. The whole CDR3 is CASSYGLAGVQETQYF.

This clone was counted many times. The observed sequence ends 3 residues before the CDR3 terminus, with the missing tail filled in from the germline J gene. V usage is TRBV6-1 and J usage is TRBJ2-3; the match to TRBD1 covers 7 bases. Germline trimming cut 4 bases from V and 2 bases from J; bases unmatched to any gene: 6. This CDR3 contains 15 residues. CDR1 is MNHNS and CDR2 is SASEGT in the germline V gene. The CDR3 sequence: CASSAGGWATDTQYF. CDR3 bases read: TGTGCCAGCAGTGCAGGGGGTTGGGCCACAGATACG.

This clone was seen a handful of times. The CDR3 end is not reached by the read, which stops 3 residues before it; the germline J gene fills it in. The chain has TRBV20-1 and TRBJ1-1; 7 nucleotides agree with TRBD1. Unmatched junction bases numbered 8, after V lost 4 bases and J lost 3 bases. CDR1 DFQATT and CDR2 SNEGSKA come from the germline V gene (reference sequence). The CDR3 covers 14 residues. CDR3 in amino acids: CSAKTGARDTEAFF. CDR3 DNA (partial): TGCAGTGCTAAAACAGGGGCAAGGGACACTGAA.

There are many counts of this clone. The CDR3 end falls 3 residues outside the read, so it is completed with the germline J gene. This chain connects TRBV20-1 to TRBJ2-3; 11 bases line up with TRBD2. CDR1 and CDR2 from the germline V gene are DFQATT and SNEGSKA (reference sequence). V was clipped by 0 bases and J by 6 bases; unmatched bases: 14. This CDR3 is built from 18 residues. The CDR3 sequence is CSARDRGLAGLWRDTQYF. CDR3 DNA (partial): TGCAGTGCTAGAGATCGCGGACTAGCGGGTCTTTGGAGGGATACG.

This clone was seen many times. The DNA ends 3 residues before the CDR3 does, and the rest of the CDR3 is filled in from the germline J gene. The V call is TRBV4-1, the J call TRBJ2-1; D unresolved. The CDR3 is 16 residues long. Per the germline V gene, CDR1 is MGHRA and CDR2 is YSYEKL. Trimming shortened V by 2 bases and J by 0 bases, and 11 bases separated the two germline ends. CDR3 residues: CASSQHYTSSYNEQFF. The CDR3 bases that were read are TGCGCCAGCAGCCAACACTACACGAGCTCCTACAATGAG.

In its sample, this clone was seen many times. The read ends 3 residues before the CDR3 terminus; that terminus is restored from the germline J gene. The chain is built from TRBV5-1 and TRBJ1-1; D possibly corresponds to TRBD1 (5 bases). Trimming took off 2 bases at V and 1 base at J, with 15 bases between the two ends. The CDR3 has 16 amino acids. The germline gives CDR1 SGHRS, CDR2 YFSETQ. CDR3 in amino acids: CASSFPGAGGNTEAFF. CDR3 DNA (partial): TGCGCCAGCAGCTTTCCTGGGGCCGGGGGGAACACTGAA.

This clone was seen at least ten times. The sequenced part of the CDR3 DNA is TGTGCCAGCAGCTCACCGGGACAGGGTAATGAAAAA. This sequence encodes CASSSPGQGNEK. The complete CDR3 reads CASSSPGQGNEKLFF. The J gene is TRBJ1-4, the V gene TRBV7-8; 9 positions match TRBD1. The read stops 3 residues short of the end of the CDR3; the missing end is completed from the germline J gene. Germline trimming cut 4 bases from V and 4 bases from J; bases unmatched to any gene: 4. The CDR3 length is 15 residues. Looked up from germline, CDR1 is SGHVS and CDR2 is FQNEAQ.

As concerns this clone: The sequence runs out 3 residues before the end of the CDR3; the remainder is reconstructed from the germline J gene. The V and J genes are TRBV11-1 and TRBJ2-5, with unresolved D. CDR3 length: 15 residues. CDR1 and CDR2 from the germline V gene are SGHAT and FQDESV (reference sequence). The germline V and J ends were trimmed by 2 bases and 6 bases, with 16 bases remaining between them. The sequenced part of the CDR3 DNA is TGTGCCAGCAGCTTAATTTACGGTTCGCGGAAGACC. Translated, it gives CASSLIYGSRKT. The entire CDR3 reads CASSLIYGSRKTQYF.